One sample yielded the 5 T cell receptor beta chains listed below, sequenced in a study of identical twins. TCRdb processed the 5' RACE reads anew with MiXCR; each CDR3 protein has one entry. The profile shows 200,000 or so distinct CDR3 sequences, less than 8% of them singletons. These records were also assigned to another study, of yellow fever vaccine responses in identical twins.

The material sequenced was memory (CD45RO+) T cells sorted from blood. The receptors stem from a woman younger than 35 in good health.

V is TRBV2 and J is TRBJ2-4; D is unclear. V shed 4 bases and J shed 8 bases, with 15 bases lying between them. The CDR3 length is 14 residues. Per the germline V gene, CDR1 is SNHLY and CDR2 is FYNNEI. CDR3 protein: CASSVSGVGDIQYF. The DNA of the CDR3 is TGTGCCAGCAGTGTTAGTGGGGTAGGAGACATTCAGTACTTC. The full variable domain, rest sourced from reference TRBV2 and TRBJ2-4, is EPEVTQTPSHQVTQMGQEVILRCVPISNHLYFYWYRQILGQKVEFLVSFYNNEISEKSEIFDDQFSVERPDGSNFTLKIRSTKLEDSAMYFCASSVSGVGDIQYFGAGTRLSVL.

This clonotype occurred many times. The chain links TRBV2 to TRBJ1-1; D gene ambiguous. Germline CDR1 SNHLY, CDR2 FYNNEI. Trimming cost V 5 bases and J 9 bases, with 19 bases left between them. This CDR3 has 14 residues. The CDR3 region is CASSLHRTLNKAFF. The CDR3 DNA sequence: TGTGCCAGCAGTCTACATCGGACTTTGAACAAAGCTTTCTTT.

This clonotype was observed a few times. The J gene is TRBJ2-5, the V gene TRBV5-5, with 13 bases aligning to TRBD2. Germline lookup yields CDR1 SGHKS and CDR2 YYEKEE (reference sequence). This CDR3 has 15 residues. Losses at the gene ends were 4 bases for V and 2 bases for J; bases not matched to a gene: 2. The CDR3 nucleotides read TGTGCCAGCAGCATGGGACTAGCGGGGCAAGAGACCCAGTACTTC. This gives the protein CASSMGLAGQETQYF. Complete variable domain (other parts from reference TRBV5-5 and TRBJ2-5): DAGVTQSPTHLIKTRGQQVTLRCSPISGHKSVSWYQQVLGQGPQFIFQYYEKEERGRGNFPDRFSARQFPNYSSELNVNALLLGDSALYLCASSMGLAGQETQYFGPGTRLLVL.

This clonotype was found many times. The chain is built from TRBV27 and TRBJ1-6, with 8 bases lining up with TRBD1. The CDR3 has 15 amino acids. Unmatched junction bases numbered 9, after V lost 5 bases and J lost 9 bases. Germline CDR1 and CDR2: MNHEY and SMNVEV (reference sequence). The CDR3 is CASSLQGASGSPLHF. CDR3 sequence (DNA): TGTGCCAGCAGTCTGCAGGGGGCCAGCGGTTCACCCCTCCACTTT.

The DNA for the CDR3 is TGTGCCAGCAGCCGAGGGACAGGGGGCGCCGACAAAAACATTCAGTACTTC. Translation gives CASSRGTGGADKNIQYF. The chain carries TRBV3-1 and TRBJ2-4, with 12 bases aligning to TRBD1. This CDR3 region has 17 residues. Germline assignment: CDR1 LGHDT and CDR2 YNNKEL (reference sequence). With 4 bases clipped from V and 3 bases from J, the junction kept 7 bases outside the gene matches.